A single sample gave rise to the 19 T cell receptor beta chains below, sequenced in a study of tumor and adjacent non-tumor tissue in lung cancer. This sample's RNA came from whole unsorted tissue. A modified ARM-PCR protocol with three rounds of nested PCR amplified TCRbeta. TCRdb fed the multiplex PCR reads into MiXCR, producing one record per CDR3 protein. This sample carries some 200,000 distinct CDR3 sequences, 71% of them seen once, and the ten largest clones take under 30%. Sequencing used lung tumor tissue. Receptors were obtained from a man in his 60s with non-small cell lung cancer.

As regards this clonotype: A much more abundant neighbour one base away suggests this may be a read error. This chain connects TRBV20-1 to TRBJ2-7, with TRBD1 matching over 8 bases. This CDR3 has 14 amino acids. Looked up from germline, CDR1 is DFQATT and CDR2 is SNEGSKA (reference sequence). Unmatched junction bases numbered 12, after V lost 7 bases and J lost 4 bases. The CDR3 DNA follows: TGCAGTGTCCCTCAGCGACAGGGGAGGTACGAGCAGTACTTC. This translates into CSVPQRQGRYEQYF.

This clonotype is a singleton in its sample. A much larger clone is a single base away; this may be a read error. V is TRBV4-2 and J is TRBJ2-3; D could derive from TRBD1 or TRBD2 (6 bases each). Germline-derived CDR1 and CDR2 are LGHNA and YNFKEQ. V gave up 1 base and J gave up 7 bases, with 21 bases separating them. The CDR3 has 17 residues. CDR3 in DNA: TGTGCCAGCAGCCAAGGCCCCAGCGGAGGGGGGTCAAATACGCAGTATTTT. It specifies CASSQGPSGGGSNTQYF.

With respect to this clonotype: Mismatch with germline at one junction end may stem from a read error. J is TRBJ1-2 and V is TRBV20-1, with D tentatively TRBD1 (6 bases). Germline V CDR1 and CDR2: DFQATT, SNEGSKA (reference sequence). The length of the CDR3 is 13 residues. The CDR3 DNA reads TGCAATGCTAGAGTCGACAGGCTCCGGGGCTACACCTTC. Amino acids: CNARVDRLRGYTF.

Remarks on this clonotype: The junction differs from germline at one of its ends, possibly a read error. The rearrangement uses TRBV20-1 and TRBJ2-3; D not resolved. Germline V gives CDR1 DFQATT, CDR2 SNEGSKA (reference sequence). This CDR3 spans 14 amino acids. For the CDR3, the DNA is TGCAGTGCCAGAGTGCAGCCGAACACAGATACGCAGTATTTT. It encodes CSARVQPNTDTQYF.

Points on this clonotype: This could be a read error, since a much larger clone is one nucleotide away. The chain uses TRBV20-1 and TRBJ2-3; TRBD2 aligns across 14 bases. The CDR3 spans 16 residues. The germline gives CDR1 DFQATT, CDR2 SNEGSKA (reference sequence). In DNA, the CDR3 is TGCAATGCGACCCGACTAGCGGGAGGGGGGACAGATACGCAGTATTTT. Translating it yields CNATRLAGGGTDTQYF.

A remark on this clonotype: Sequence at one end of the junction differs from germline and may be a read error. This chain uses TRBV11-2 with TRBJ2-5, with a tentative D call TRBD2 (6 bases). Per the germline V gene, CDR1 is SGHAT and CDR2 is FQNNGV. The CDR3 spans 14 residues. CDR3: CANSPGLLQKTQYF. The CDR3 DNA is TGTGCCAACAGCCCGGGACTGCTTCAAAAGACCCAGTATTTC.

This chain connects TRBV4-1 to TRBJ2-3; D ambiguous. The V end lost 2 bases, the J end lost 6 bases, and 12 bases lay between the germline ends. Germline V gene lookup returns CDR1 MGHRA and CDR2 YSYEKL. CDR3 length: 14 residues. The CDR3 loop is CASSQKGGSDTQYF. CDR3 DNA: TGCGCCAGCAGCCAAAAGGGCGGCAGTGATACGCAGTATTTT.

This clonotype has a single count. The chain carries TRBV6-1 and TRBJ2-4, with D uncertain. V shed 10 bases and J shed 0 bases, with 16 bases lying between them. CDR3 length: 15 residues. Germline V gives CDR1 MNHNS, CDR2 SASEGT. CDR3 DNA: TGTGCCAACATGATCGGTACCCAAGCCAAAAACATTCAGTACTTC. It yields the protein CANMIGTQAKNIQYF.

This clonotype was seen many times. The genes are TRBV6-5 and TRBJ2-5, with 11 bases aligning to TRBD2. The CDR3 runs 15 residues. Germline CDR1 is MNHEY and CDR2 is SVGAGI. Trimming at V came to 5 bases and at J to 3 bases, leaving 5 bases not matched to a gene. The DNA for the CDR3 is TGTGCCAGCAGTCGGACTAGCGGGCGGGAAGAGACCCAGTACTTC. It specifies CASSRTSGREETQYF.

This clonotype was recorded at least ten times. This rearrangement joins TRBV11-1 to TRBJ1-1; a weak D match, TRBD1 (5 bases). Trimming removed 7 bases at V and 4 bases at J, with 13 bases between. The CDR3 runs 13 residues. Germline V lookup: CDR1 SGHAT, CDR2 FQDESV (reference sequence). CDR3 residues: CASTPGGGTEAFF. CDR3 DNA sequence: TGTGCCAGCACCCCCGGGGGGGGCACTGAAGCTTTCTTT. The full variable domain, its missing parts supplied by reference TRBV11-1 and TRBJ1-1, is EAEVAQSPRYKITEKSQAVAFWCDPISGHATLYWYRQILGQGPELLVQFQDESVVDDSQLPKDRFSAERLKGVDSTLKIQPAELGDSAMYLCASTPGGGTEAFFGQGTRLTVV.

A remark on this clonotype: This could be a read error, since a much larger clone is one nucleotide away. Since no conserved phenylalanine or tryptophan closes the CDR3, a read error is the likely cause. J is TRBJ2-7 and V is TRBV6-2 or TRBV6-3; TRBD2 might be the D (6 bases). V lost 7 bases and J 3 bases, leaving 10 bases between the germline ends. The CDR3 loop spans 12 amino acids. CDR1 and CDR2 (germline): MNHEY, SVGEGT. The CDR3 here is CASTQAGYEQYL. The CDR3 DNA follows: TGTGCCAGCACCCAAGCGGGCTACGAGCAGTACCTC.

This clonotype was observed a handful of times. The V and J genes are TRBV6-4 and TRBJ2-3, with 14 bases fitting TRBD2. Germline V lookup: CDR1 MRHNA, CDR2 SNTAGT. J gave up 4 bases and V 0 bases, and 0 bases lay outside the gene matches. The CDR3 extends over 16 amino acids. The CDR3 DNA reads TGTGCCAGCAGTGACTCGACTAGCGGGGGGGCAGATACGCAGTATTTT. Protein: CASSDSTSGGADTQYF.

This clonotype was seen a few times. J is TRBJ2-3 and V is TRBV18; TRBD2 matches 13 bases. Germline CDR1 KGHSH, CDR2 LQKENI. The length of the CDR3 is 16 residues. J gave up 4 bases and V 1 base, and 2 bases lay outside the gene matches. This CDR3 reads CASSPLLAGGSDTQYF. Written as DNA, the CDR3 is TGTGCCAGCTCACCACTACTAGCGGGAGGGTCAGATACGCAGTATTTT.

This clonotype was seen only a few times. This sequence joins TRBV20-1 and TRBJ2-3; 14 positions match TRBD2. The CDR3 runs 18 residues. V trimming: 6 bases; J trimming: 0 bases; junction bases outside the gene matches: 11. Looked up from germline, CDR1 is DFQATT and CDR2 is SNEGSKA (reference sequence). The CDR3 region is CSAPGGLAGGRSTDTQYF. Here the CDR3 DNA reads TGCAGTGCGCCCGGCGGACTAGCGGGAGGTAGGAGCACAGATACGCAGTATTTT.

In regard to this clonotype: An end of the junction does not agree with germline; a read error may underlie this. This rearrangement joins TRBV6-2 or TRBV6-3 to TRBJ1-5; TRBD1 aligns across 7 bases. The CDR3 spans 12 residues. Germline loops: CDR1 MNHEY, CDR2 SVGEGT. CDR3 sequence (DNA): TGTGGCACTCAGAGGGGGCGAGATCCCCAACATTTT. Residues: CGTQRGRDPQHF.

Note on this clonotype: A read error may account for a junction end that differs from germline. The J gene is TRBJ2-3, the V gene TRBV4-2; D possibly matches TRBD1 or TRBD2 (5 bases each). The CDR3 spans 16 residues. Germline V gene data show CDR1 as LGHNA and CDR2 as YNFKEQ. The CDR3 loop is CTSSQGVSDVTDTQYF. The CDR3 DNA is TGTACCAGCAGCCAAGGGGTTAGCGATGTCACAGATACGCAGTATTTT.

As regards this clonotype: An end of the junction differs from the germline gene, which may be a read error. The V call is TRBV20-1, the J call TRBJ1-2, with unresolved D. In germline, CDR1 is DFQATT, CDR2 SNEGSKA (reference sequence). This CDR3 has 13 residues. CDR3: CSARDSGNYSYTF. In DNA, the CDR3 is TGCAGTGCTAGGGATAGCGGCAACTATAGCTACACCTTC.

Worth noting for this clonotype: Since a much larger clone is just one base distant, this may be a read error. CDR3 protein: CASMPGQATYGYTF. CDR3 DNA: TGTGCCAGCATGCCCGGACAGGCGACCTATGGCTACACCTTC. This chain connects TRBV6-1 to TRBJ1-2, with 7 bases lining up with TRBD1. V was pared by 7 bases and J by 4 bases, with 9 bases of the junction left unmatched. The CDR3 runs 14 residues. Per the germline V gene, CDR1 is MNHNS and CDR2 is SASEGT.

This clonotype turned up a few times. Compared with germline, one end of the junction differs, possibly owing to a read error. The CDR3 loop is CSSSALGAKENTIYF. The DNA for the CDR3 is TGTTCCAGCAGCGCCCTGGGGGCAAAGGAAAACACCATATATTTT. V and J are TRBV11-2 and TRBJ1-3, with D possibly TRBD1 on 6 matching bases. The CDR3 is 15 residues long. The germline gives CDR1 SGHAT, CDR2 FQNNGV.